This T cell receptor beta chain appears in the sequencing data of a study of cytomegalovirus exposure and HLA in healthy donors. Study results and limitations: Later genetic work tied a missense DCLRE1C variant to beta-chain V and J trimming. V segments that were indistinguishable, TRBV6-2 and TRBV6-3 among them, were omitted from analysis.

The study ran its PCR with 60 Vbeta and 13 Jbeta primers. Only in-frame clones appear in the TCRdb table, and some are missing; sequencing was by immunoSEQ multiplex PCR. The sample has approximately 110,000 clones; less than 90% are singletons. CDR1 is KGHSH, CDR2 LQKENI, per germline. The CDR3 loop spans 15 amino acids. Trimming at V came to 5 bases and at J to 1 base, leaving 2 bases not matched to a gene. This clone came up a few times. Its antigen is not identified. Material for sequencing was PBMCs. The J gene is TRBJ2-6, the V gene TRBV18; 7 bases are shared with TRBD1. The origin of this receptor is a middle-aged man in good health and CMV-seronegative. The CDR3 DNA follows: TGTGCCAGCTCATCACAGGGGTCTGGGGCCAACGTCCTGACTTTC. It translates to CASSSQGSGANVLTF.